The 21 T cell receptor beta chains listed next were all sequenced from one sample in a study of post-analysis software for immune sequencing data (dated by TCRdb to between 2014 and 2016). Paper-wide results and their limitations: Patients showed significantly higher frequencies than controls for several TRBV segments, among them TRBV5-6, TRBV5-1 and TRBV20-1.

The library was built by means of PCR. Sequenced on an Illumina HiSeq 2500. To reduce PCR and sequencing biases, unique molecular identifiers were incorporated into the TCR beta cDNA libraries. TCRdb cleaned the public reads at Q25 with fastp, built clones with MiXCR and kept in-frame beta chains. Every CDR3 protein is listed once, alongside the most common genes and DNA of its rows. A total of 550,000 to 700,000 distinct CDR3 sequences appear in this sample, around 40% of them only once. 1.5% to 2% of the sample is taken by the ten largest. Antigens of these TCRs are unknown. The specimen sequenced was blood. These receptors were obtained from a girl under 18 with multiple sclerosis.

The rearrangement joins TRBV2 to TRBJ1-5; unclear D gene. The V end was cut by 4 bases, the J end by 4 bases, with 11 bases between. The CDR3 covers 14 residues. CDR1 SNHLY and CDR2 FYNNEI come from the germline V gene. The CDR3 coding sequence is TGTGCCAGCAGTGCATCCGGGGATAATCAGCCCCAGCATTTT. The encoded protein is CASSASGDNQPQHF.

The V call is TRBV7-9, the J call TRBJ1-1; TRBD1 agrees at 8 bases. This CDR3 is built from 15 residues. Trimming cost V 8 bases and J 0 bases; bases outside gene matches: 8. Germline CDR1 SEHNR, CDR2 FQNEAQ (reference sequence). CDR3 coding DNA: TGTGCCAGCGGTGGACAGGGAGATATGAACACTGAAGCTTTCTTT. This gives the protein CASGGQGDMNTEAFF.

The chain has TRBV19 and TRBJ2-1; 8 nucleotides align to TRBD2. V lost 4 bases and J lost 2; bases outside the gene matches: 7. Germline lookup yields CDR1 LNHDA and CDR2 SQIVND (reference sequence). The CDR3 loop spans 16 amino acids. The CDR3 DNA reads TGTGCCAGTAGTACAAGCCTCGGGGGGGCCTACAATGAGCAGTTCTTC. Translated: CASSTSLGGAYNEQFF.

The CDR3 nucleotides read TGCAGTGCCCTTTGGAGGGAAATCACAGATACGCAGTATTTT. Translated, it gives CSALWREITDTQYF. The gene calls are TRBV20-1 and TRBJ2-3; tentatively, D is TRBD2 (6 bases). Germline CDR1 and CDR2: DFQATT and SNEGSKA (reference sequence). The V end lost 6 bases, the J end lost 2 bases, and 15 bases lay between the germline ends. This CDR3 is 14 amino acids long.

This clonotype has a count of ten or more. J is TRBJ2-5 and V is TRBV29-1; D not resolved. Germline V lookup: CDR1 SQVTM, CDR2 ANQGSEA. V was pared by 7 bases and J by 5 bases, with 11 bases between. The CDR3 sequence is 11 residues long. The CDR3 sequence: CSAEAYETQYF. The DNA for the CDR3 is TGCAGCGCCGAGGCATACGAGACCCAGTACTTC.

V gene TRBV7-9 combines with J gene TRBJ2-5; 8 bases are a match to TRBD2. Germline V gene sequence: CDR1 SEHNR, CDR2 FQNEAQ (reference sequence). This CDR3 spans 17 amino acids. V shed 8 bases and J 4 bases; nucleotides not matched to a gene: 18. The CDR3 DNA reads TGTGCCAGCGCCGATCTGGTAACGGGAGGGCGTGGAGAGACCCAGTACTTC. Amino acid sequence: CASADLVTGGRGETQYF.

V gene TRBV11-2 combines with J gene TRBJ2-5, with D perhaps matching TRBD1 or TRBD2 (5 bases each). The end of the DNA aligns better with TRBJ2-7, so the J call may be wrong. Per the germline V gene, CDR1 is SGHAT and CDR2 is FQNNGV. CDR3 size: 13 residues. This CDR3 reads CASSHRDPHEQYF. In nucleotides, the CDR3 is TGTGCCAGCAGCCACCGGGACCCCCACGAGCAGTACTTC.

Note on this clonotype: An end of the junction differs from the germline gene, which may be a read error. The chain recombines TRBV6-1 with TRBJ1-2; 9 nucleotides align to TRBD1. The germline V gene has CDR1 MNHNS and CDR2 SASEGT. There are 15 residues in the CDR3. The CDR3 coding sequence is TGTGCCAGCAGTCGGACAGGGGCTACGAACTATGACTACACCTTC. Amino acid sequence: CASSRTGATNYDYTF.

This clonotype was detected only a few times. This chain links TRBV15 with TRBJ1-2; 8 bases line up with TRBD1. The CDR3 consists of 16 residues. V gave up 4 bases and J gave up 8 bases; unmatched junction bases: 15. Per the germline V gene, CDR1 is LNHNV and CDR2 is YYDKDF (reference sequence). CDR3 DNA: TGTGCCACCAGCAAGGACAGGGCGGAGCGGAGGAAAGGCTACACCTTC. Protein sequence: CATSKDRAERRKGYTF.

This clonotype occurred a few times. This chain joins TRBV3-1 and TRBJ1-2, with D possibly TRBD1 on 5 matching bases. Germline values: CDR1 LGHDT, CDR2 YNNKEL (reference sequence). Between the trimmed V and J ends, which lost 0 bases and 3 bases, there was a span of 14 bases. The CDR3 is 16 residues long. This chain's CDR3 is CASSQDNGAPYYGYTF. Written as DNA, the CDR3 is TGTGCCAGCAGCCAAGATAATGGGGCGCCTTACTATGGCTACACCTTC.

This chain connects TRBV25-1 to TRBJ2-1, with D perhaps matching TRBD1 (6 bases). The CDR3 sequence is 17 residues long. Germline V CDR1 and CDR2: MGHDK, SYGVNS. V was pared by 4 bases and J by 3 bases, with 19 bases between. DNA for the CDR3: TGTGCCAGCAGTGCTCTCCTCCCCGGGACATACTACAATGAGCAGTTCTTC. Translating gives CASSALLPGTYYNEQFF.

This clonotype was seen only a few times. This chain connects TRBV12-3 or TRBV12-4 to TRBJ1-2, with a tentative D call TRBD1 (5 bases). This CDR3 contains 15 residues. Trimming removed 5 bases at V and 2 bases at J, with 15 bases between. The chain's CDR3 is CASSPGVGGNYGYTF. The CDR3 bases are TGTGCCAGCAGTCCGGGGGTGGGAGGAAACTATGGCTACACCTTC.

The V gene is TRBV12-3 or TRBV12-4, the J gene TRBJ1-2, with D possibly TRBD1 on 5 matching bases. Deletions cut 7 bases from V and 8 bases from J, with 17 bases between. The CDR3 contains 13 residues. The CDR3 reads CASTSRGLGGYTF. In DNA form, the CDR3 reads TGTGCCAGCACCAGCCGGGGACTGGGGGGCTACACCTTC.

This rearrangement joins TRBV7-9 to TRBJ2-1; 9 bases match TRBD1. Unmatched junction bases numbered 9, after V lost 6 bases and J lost 6 bases. The germline CDR1 and CDR2 sequences are SEHNR and FQNEAQ (reference sequence). The CDR3 sequence is 15 residues long. CDR3 sequence reads: CASSSWTGDFNEQFF. The CDR3 bases are TGTGCCAGCAGTTCCTGGACAGGGGACTTCAATGAGCAGTTCTTC.

The chain links TRBV7-9 to TRBJ1-2, with D uncertain. The CDR3 covers 13 residues. From germline, CDR1 is SEHNR and CDR2 FQNEAQ (reference sequence). The V and J ends lost 7 bases and 8 bases respectively, with 17 bases between them. CDR3 coding DNA: TGTGCCAGCACCATAGACGCGGGTCCGGGCTACACCTTC. Amino acids: CASTIDAGPGYTF. The full variable domain, with the rest looked up from reference TRBV7-9 and TRBJ1-2, is DTGVSQNPRHKITKRGQNVTFRCDPISEHNRLYWYRQTLGQGPEFLTYFQNEAQLEKSRLLSDRFSAERPKGSFSTLEIQRTEQGDSAMYLCASTIDAGPGYTFGSGTRLTVV.

The chain has TRBV6-4 and TRBJ2-1; tentatively, D is TRBD1 or TRBD2 (5 bases each). The CDR3 is 18 residues long. The germline V gene has CDR1 MRHNA and CDR2 SNTAGT. V was clipped by 6 bases and J by 7 bases, with 28 bases between them. CDR3 loop: CASSGWTRGPRWDNEQFF. CDR3 bases: TGTGCCAGCAGCGGCTGGACCCGGGGCCCCCGATGGGATAATGAGCAGTTCTTC.

The chain combines TRBV3-1 with TRBJ2-2; D is perhaps TRBD1 or TRBD2 (5 bases each). CDR1 is LGHDT and CDR2 is YNNKEL in the germline V gene (reference sequence). The CDR3 length is 19 residues. Trimming took off 5 bases at V and 4 bases at J, with 26 bases between the two ends. CDR3 DNA: TGTGCCAGCAGCATGAGAGGGGTGCAGGGTTTGAAAGGCACCGGGGAGCTGTTTTTT. It specifies CASSMRGVQGLKGTGELFF. The variable domain in full, with the rest retrieved from reference TRBV3-1 and TRBJ2-2, is DTAVSQTPKYLVTQMGNDKSIKCEQNLGHDTMYWYKQDSKKFLKIMFSYNNKELIINETVPNRFSPKSPDKAHLNLHINSLELGDSAVYFCASSMRGVQGLKGTGELFFGEGSRLTVL.

V gene TRBV4-1 combines with J gene TRBJ1-2; 7 bases fit TRBD1. The CDR3 totals 18 residues. The trim removed 0 bases at V and 3 bases at J, leaving 13 bases unmatched. CDR1 is MGHRA, CDR2 YSYEKL, per germline. The CDR3 DNA reads TGCGCCAGCAGCCAAGATCCCAGGAGGAGGGGGCTTCACTATGGCTACACCTTC. Its protein is CASSQDPRRRGLHYGYTF.

The chain links TRBV29-1 to TRBJ2-7; D perhaps matches TRBD1 (6 bases). Germline CDR1 is SQVTM and CDR2 is ANQGSEA. Between the trimmed V and J ends, which lost 5 bases and 5 bases, there was a span of 13 bases. The CDR3 runs 12 residues. The CDR3 bases are TGCAGCGTTCAAACAGGGCGCCACGAGCAGTACTTC. This sequence encodes CSVQTGRHEQYF.

The V call is TRBV5-1, the J call TRBJ2-3; D perhaps matches TRBD1 (6 bases). The CDR3 totals 14 residues. The V gene lost 0 bases and the J gene lost 4 bases, with 9 bases spanning the gap. The V gene's germline CDR1 is SGHRS and CDR2 YFSETQ. CDR3 residues: CASSLVTGSDTQYF. CDR3 nucleotide sequence: TGCGCCAGCAGCTTGGTTACAGGGTCAGATACGCAGTATTTT.

The chain is built from TRBV4-1 and TRBJ1-5; D might be TRBD1 (6 bases). Germline lookup yields CDR1 MGHRA and CDR2 YSYEKL. V gave up 0 bases and J gave up 7 bases, with 13 bases separating them. This CDR3 spans 15 amino acids. The CDR3 bases are TGCGCCAGCAGCCAAGATTACAGGGTAGACCAGCCCCAGCATTTT. It yields the protein CASSQDYRVDQPQHF.